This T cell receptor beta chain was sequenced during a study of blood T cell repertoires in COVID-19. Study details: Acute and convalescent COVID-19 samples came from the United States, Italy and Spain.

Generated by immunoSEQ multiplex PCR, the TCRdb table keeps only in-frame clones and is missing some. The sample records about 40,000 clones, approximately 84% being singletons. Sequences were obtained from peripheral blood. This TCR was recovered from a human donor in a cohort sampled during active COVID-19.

DNA of the CDR3: TGTGCCAGCAGTTTTACAGGGAACTCTGGAAACACCATATATTTT. It is translated as CASSFTGNSGNTIYF. The chain carries TRBV6-5 and TRBJ1-3; D perhaps matches TRBD1 (6 bases). The CDR3 has 15 amino acids. Trimming shortened V by 4 bases and J by 0 bases, and 10 bases separated the two germline ends. Germline CDR1 MNHEY, CDR2 SVGAGI.